Presented here are 15 T cell receptor beta chains from one specimen sequenced in a study of identical twins. TCRdb reanalysed the 5' RACE reads using MiXCR and keeps one entry per CDR3 protein. The sample has some 790,000 distinct CDR3 sequences; 15% to 20% are singletons. This same sample was also taken into another study, of T cells expressing NK-cell markers.

The sequenced sample consisted of PBMCs. These receptors originate from a woman aged 18-30 years in good health.

The gene calls are TRBV20-1 and TRBJ2-3, with D perhaps TRBD2 (5 bases). V lost 6 bases and J lost 7, with 20 bases in between. The germline V gene has CDR1 DFQATT and CDR2 SNEGSKA (reference sequence). The CDR3 totals 14 residues. This CDR3 is CSAQLEVYPNTQYF. For the CDR3, the DNA is TGCAGTGCACAACTAGAGGTTTATCCAAATACGCAGTATTTT.

The gene calls are TRBV29-1 and TRBJ2-5; D might be TRBD1 (6 bases). The germline V and J ends were trimmed by 7 bases and 3 bases, with 12 bases remaining between them. This CDR3 region has 12 residues. Germline CDR1 reads SQVTM; CDR2 reads ANQGSEA. The CDR3: CSGLGAEETQYF. The CDR3 coding sequence is TGCAGCGGGTTGGGGGCTGAAGAGACCCAGTACTTC.

This clonotype was picked up a small number of times. This chain links TRBV5-1 with TRBJ2-5, with 8 bases matching TRBD2. Per germline, CDR1 SGHRS and CDR2 YFSETQ. Trimming at V came to 3 bases and at J to 5 bases, leaving 6 bases not matched to a gene. CDR3 length: 14 amino acids. CDR3 sequence reads: CASSSGGEGETQYF. The CDR3 DNA is TGCGCCAGCAGCTCCGGGGGGGAAGGGGAGACCCAGTACTTC.

This clonotype has a handful of counts. The J gene is TRBJ2-1, the V gene TRBV10-3, with 9 bases fitting TRBD2. Germline V gives CDR1 ENHRY, CDR2 SYGVKD. V lost 10 bases and J lost 0; bases outside the gene matches: 10. There are 16 residues in the CDR3. The CDR3 here is CATSPFSGSSYNEQFF. In DNA form, the CDR3 reads TGTGCCACTTCCCCCTTTAGCGGGAGCTCCTACAATGAGCAGTTCTTC.

The chain combines TRBV27 with TRBJ1-4; 7 bases fit TRBD1. Germline CDR1 MNHEY, CDR2 SMNVEV (reference sequence). Losses at the gene ends were 6 bases for V and 8 bases for J; bases not matched to a gene: 6. The CDR3 has 13 amino acids. The CDR3 nucleotides are TGTGCCAGCAGACAGGGGTTTCAAGAAAAACTGTTTTTT. Protein sequence: CASRQGFQEKLFF.

This clonotype was observed a handful of times. The chain carries TRBV6-1 and TRBJ1-4, with D uncertain. Germline loops: CDR1 MNHNS, CDR2 SASEGT. Trimming took 6 bases from V and 6 from J, leaving 14 bases between them. This CDR3 spans 14 amino acids. In DNA, the CDR3 is TGTGCCAGCAGACCGGGAGAAGGTTATGAAAAACTGTTTTTT. Translating gives CASRPGEGYEKLFF.

This clonotype occurred a few times. The chain is built from TRBV20-1 and TRBJ2-2; D possibly corresponds to TRBD1 (6 bases). V shed 4 bases and J shed 0 bases, with 15 bases lying between them. The CDR3 length is 16 residues. Germline V gene lookup returns CDR1 DFQATT and CDR2 SNEGSKA (reference sequence). The CDR3 sequence: CSANKPGHTNTGELFF. CDR3 sequence (DNA): TGCAGTGCTAATAAGCCGGGACATACGAACACCGGGGAGCTGTTTTTT.

The rearrangement links TRBV20-1 to TRBJ2-1; D gene uncertain. This CDR3 is 14 amino acids long. In germline, CDR1 is DFQATT, CDR2 SNEGSKA (reference sequence). The germline V and J ends were trimmed by 0 bases and 4 bases, with 10 bases remaining between them. The CDR3, as DNA: TGCAGTGCTAGAGATGGGCGGCAATACAATGAGCAGTTCTTC. Its protein product is CSARDGRQYNEQFF.

This clonotype was observed a handful of times. V usage is TRBV12-3 or TRBV12-4 and J usage is TRBJ2-3, with 7 bases fitting TRBD2. Trimming removed 0 bases from V and 1 base from J; junction bases left unmatched: 4. This CDR3 has 16 amino acids. CDR3 coding DNA: TGTGCCAGCAGTTTAGCGGGCCGGGGGGGCACAGATACGCAGTATTTT. Residues: CASSLAGRGGTDTQYF.

In this sample, this clonotype turned up a few times. This chain uses TRBV5-1 with TRBJ2-1, with 8 positions matching TRBD2. J gave up 3 bases and V 4 bases, and 15 bases lay outside the gene matches. Germline V CDR1 and CDR2: SGHRS, YFSETQ. This CDR3 is built from 18 residues. CDR3: CASSPDTSGQVFYNEQFF. The DNA of the CDR3 is TGCGCCAGCAGCCCGGACACTAGCGGTCAGGTTTTCTACAATGAGCAGTTCTTC.

V and J are TRBV20-1 and TRBJ1-1; D perhaps matches TRBD1 (5 bases). Looked up from germline, CDR1 is DFQATT and CDR2 is SNEGSKA (reference sequence). V lost 0 bases and J lost 7, with 15 bases in between. The CDR3 extends over 14 amino acids. CDR3 sequence reads: CSARDGARGFEAFF. The CDR3 region has the DNA TGCAGTGCTAGAGACGGGGCCCGGGGGTTTGAAGCTTTCTTT.

There are a few counts of this clonotype. The chain is built from TRBV20-1 and TRBJ2-1, with TRBD2 identical over 12 bases. V trimming: 0 bases; J trimming: 10 bases; junction bases outside the gene matches: 7. CDR3 size: 15 residues. CDR1 is DFQATT, CDR2 SNEGSKA, per germline (reference sequence). The CDR3 sequence is CSARDPRLAGEEQFF. DNA for the CDR3: TGCAGTGCTAGAGATCCCAGACTAGCGGGAGAGGAGCAGTTCTTC.

Of note for this clonotype: An end of the junction does not agree with germline; a read error may underlie this. This sequence joins TRBV20-1 and TRBJ1-6; no reliable D call. This CDR3 is 16 amino acids long. Germline V lookup: CDR1 DFQATT, CDR2 SNEGSKA (reference sequence). The CDR3 sequence is CCARDGETSRDSPLHF. The CDR3 DNA is TGCTGTGCTAGAGATGGGGAGACAAGTAGAGATTCACCCCTCCACTTT.

This clonotype was found a few times. This chain connects TRBV20-1 to TRBJ1-1; TRBD1 agrees at 8 bases. In germline, CDR1 is DFQATT, CDR2 SNEGSKA (reference sequence). V shed 0 bases and J 6 bases; nucleotides not matched to a gene: 9. The CDR3 length is 15 residues. The CDR3 reads CSARDPDRGVSEAFF. DNA of the CDR3: TGCAGTGCTAGAGACCCTGACAGGGGAGTGTCTGAAGCTTTCTTT.

This clonotype has just a few counts. CDR3 sequence: CASRNGRGEQFF. In DNA, the CDR3 is TGTGCCAGCAGAAATGGCCGCGGTGAGCAGTTCTTC. This sequence joins TRBV6-5 and TRBJ2-1; no definite D call. Trimming removed 6 bases from V and 9 bases from J, with 12 bases in between. This CDR3 is 12 amino acids long. Germline V gives CDR1 MNHEY, CDR2 SVGAGI.